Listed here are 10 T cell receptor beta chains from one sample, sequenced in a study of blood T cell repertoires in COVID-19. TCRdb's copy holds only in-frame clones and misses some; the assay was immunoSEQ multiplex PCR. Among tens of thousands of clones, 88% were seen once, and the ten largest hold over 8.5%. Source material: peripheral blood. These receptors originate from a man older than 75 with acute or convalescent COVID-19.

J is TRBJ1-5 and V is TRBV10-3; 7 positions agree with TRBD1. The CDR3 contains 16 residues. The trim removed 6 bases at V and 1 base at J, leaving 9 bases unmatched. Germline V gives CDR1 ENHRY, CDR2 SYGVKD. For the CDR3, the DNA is TGTGCCATCAGCGACAGACAGGGAGGCAGCAATCAGCCCCAGCATTTT. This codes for CAISDRQGGSNQPQHF.

CDR3 in DNA: TGTGCCAGCAAGCTACAGGGGGAAGCTTTCTTT. This codes for CASKLQGEAFF. The chain employs TRBV7-2 and TRBJ1-1, with 7 positions matching TRBD1. CDR1 and CDR2 (germline): SGHTA, FQGNSA. V was clipped by 7 bases and J by 8 bases; unmatched bases: 4. The CDR3 loop spans 11 amino acids.

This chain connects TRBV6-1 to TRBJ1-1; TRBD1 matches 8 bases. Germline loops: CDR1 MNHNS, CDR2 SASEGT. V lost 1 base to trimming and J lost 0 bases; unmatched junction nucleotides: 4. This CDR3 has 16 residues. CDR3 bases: TGTGCCAGCAGTGAAGTAACAGGGGGGATGAACACTGAAGCTTTCTTT. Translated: CASSEVTGGMNTEAFF.

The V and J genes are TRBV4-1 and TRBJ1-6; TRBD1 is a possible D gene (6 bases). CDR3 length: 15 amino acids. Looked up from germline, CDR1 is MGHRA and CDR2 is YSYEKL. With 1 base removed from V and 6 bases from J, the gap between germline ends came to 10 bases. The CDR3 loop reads CASSQGQGSNSPLHF. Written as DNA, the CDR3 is TGCGCCAGCAGCCAAGGGCAGGGGTCTAATTCACCCCTCCACTTT.

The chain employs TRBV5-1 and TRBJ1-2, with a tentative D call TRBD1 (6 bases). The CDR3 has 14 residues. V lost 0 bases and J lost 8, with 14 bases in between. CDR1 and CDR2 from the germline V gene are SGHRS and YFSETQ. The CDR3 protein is CASSLGAPGEGYTF. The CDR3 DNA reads TGCGCCAGCAGCTTGGGGGCGCCAGGGGAAGGCTACACCTTC.

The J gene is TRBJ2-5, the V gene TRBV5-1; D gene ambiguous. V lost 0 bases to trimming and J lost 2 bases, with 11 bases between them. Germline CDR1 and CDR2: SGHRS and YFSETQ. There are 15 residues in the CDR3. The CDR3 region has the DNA TGCGCCAGCAGCTTGGGTGGTGGCGGACAAGAGACCCAGTACTTC. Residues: CASSLGGGGQETQYF.

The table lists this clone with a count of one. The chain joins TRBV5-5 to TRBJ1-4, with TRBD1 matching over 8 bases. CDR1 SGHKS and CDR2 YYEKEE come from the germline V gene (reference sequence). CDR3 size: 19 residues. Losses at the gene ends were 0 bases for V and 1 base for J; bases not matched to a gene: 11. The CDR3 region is CASSLEFPGGVVTNEKLFF. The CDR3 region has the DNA TGTGCCAGCAGCTTGGAGTTCCCAGGGGGCGTCGTAACTAATGAAAAACTGTTTTTT.

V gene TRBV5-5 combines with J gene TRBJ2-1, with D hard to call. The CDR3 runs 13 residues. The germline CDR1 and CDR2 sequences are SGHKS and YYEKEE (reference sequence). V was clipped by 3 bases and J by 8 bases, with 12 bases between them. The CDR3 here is CASSSGSQDEQFF. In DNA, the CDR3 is TGTGCCAGCAGCTCGGGTAGCCAAGATGAGCAGTTCTTC. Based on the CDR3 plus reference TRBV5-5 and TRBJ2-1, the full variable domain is DAGVTQSPTHLIKTRGQQVTLRCSPISGHKSVSWYQQVLGQGPQFIFQYYEKEERGRGNFPDRFSARQFPNYSSELNVNALLLGDSALYLCASSSGSQDEQFFGPGTRLTVL.

The CDR3 loop reads CASSLERLAGVHGELFF. The CDR3 coding sequence is TGTGCCAGCAGCTTGGAAAGACTAGCGGGAGTTCATGGGGAGCTGTTTTTT. The chain combines TRBV7-3 with TRBJ2-2; 12 bases are shared with TRBD2. V was clipped by 3 bases and J by 8 bases; unmatched bases: 10. This CDR3 contains 17 residues. Germline CDR1 is SGHTA and CDR2 is FQGTGA.

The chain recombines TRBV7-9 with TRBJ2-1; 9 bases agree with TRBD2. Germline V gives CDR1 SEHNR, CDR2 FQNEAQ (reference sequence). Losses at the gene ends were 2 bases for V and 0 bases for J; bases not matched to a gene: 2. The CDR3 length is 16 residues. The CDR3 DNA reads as TGTGCCAGCAGCTTACAAGCGGGGGGCTCCTACAATGAGCAGTTCTTC. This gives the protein CASSLQAGGSYNEQFF.